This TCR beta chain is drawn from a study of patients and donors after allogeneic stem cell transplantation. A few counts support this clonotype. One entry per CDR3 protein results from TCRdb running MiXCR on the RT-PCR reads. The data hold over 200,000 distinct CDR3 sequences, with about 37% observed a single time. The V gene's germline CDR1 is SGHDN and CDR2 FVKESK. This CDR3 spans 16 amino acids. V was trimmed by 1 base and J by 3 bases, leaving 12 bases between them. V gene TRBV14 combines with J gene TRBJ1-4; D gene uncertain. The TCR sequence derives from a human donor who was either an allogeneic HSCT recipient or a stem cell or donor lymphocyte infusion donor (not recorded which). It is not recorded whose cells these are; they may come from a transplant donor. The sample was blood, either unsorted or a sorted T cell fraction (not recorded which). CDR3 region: CASSQASAFSNEKLFF. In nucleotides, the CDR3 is TGTGCCAGCAGCCAAGCTTCGGCCTTCTCTAATGAAAAACTGTTTTTT.